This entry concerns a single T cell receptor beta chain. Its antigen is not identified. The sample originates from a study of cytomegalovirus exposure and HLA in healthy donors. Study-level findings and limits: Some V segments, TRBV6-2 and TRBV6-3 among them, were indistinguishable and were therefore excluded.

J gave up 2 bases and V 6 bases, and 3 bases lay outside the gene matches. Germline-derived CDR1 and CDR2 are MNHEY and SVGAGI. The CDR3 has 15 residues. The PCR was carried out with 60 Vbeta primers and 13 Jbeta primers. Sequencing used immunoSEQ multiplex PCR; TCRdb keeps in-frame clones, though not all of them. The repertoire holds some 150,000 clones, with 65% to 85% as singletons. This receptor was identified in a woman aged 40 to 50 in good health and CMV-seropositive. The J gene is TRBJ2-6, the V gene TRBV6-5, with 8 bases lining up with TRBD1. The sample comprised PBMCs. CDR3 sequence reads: CASSRTGTGANVLTF. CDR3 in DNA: TGTGCCAGCAGCAGGACAGGGACTGGGGCCAACGTCCTGACTTTC.